This T cell receptor beta chain was captured by sequencing in a study of stem cell transplantation in POMP-related autoinflammatory disease. Study overall: CD8+ T cells were low and CD4+ cells naive-skewed before transplant.

Sequenced by immunoSEQ multiplex PCR; TCRdb stores in-frame clones only, minus some. Found here are about 68,000 clones, approximately 91% of them singletons; the top ten hold around 0.72%. V was clipped by 4 bases and J by 4 bases, with 23 bases between them. In germline, CDR1 is GTSNPN, CDR2 SVGIG (reference sequence). The CDR3 totals 18 residues. The chain carries TRBV30 and TRBJ2-6; a possible D gene is TRBD1 (5 bases). The material was CD4+ T cells from PBMCs, obtained after stem cell transplantation. This clonotype was obtained from a human patient with POMP-related autoinflammation and immune dysregulation (PRAID). Part of the T cell pool may stem from the graft donor. In DNA form, the CDR3 reads TGTGCCTGGAACTGGACAACTGTGTTAGGGTCAGGGGCCAACGTCCTGACTTTC. Its translation is CAWNWTTVLGSGANVLTF.